The source of this T cell receptor (beta chain) is a study of cytomegalovirus exposure and HLA in healthy donors. Study conclusions and caveats: The study assumed roughly uniform donor sequencing depth for presence/absence analyses.

As for this clone: Its specificity is not known.

PCR primers comprised 60 Vbeta and 13 Jbeta primers. Repertoires were generated with immunoSEQ multiplex PCR, while TCRdb's copy carries only in-frame clones and drops some. The table lists 55,000 to 75,000 clones, roughly 77% of them singletons. CDR1 LGHNT and CDR2 FRNRAP come from the germline V gene. This CDR3 is built from 13 residues. Deletions cut 3 bases from V and 1 base from J, with 3 bases between. The specimen sequenced was PBMCs. The V gene is TRBV12-5, the J gene TRBJ2-2; D is undetermined. This receptor was identified in a man aged 25 to 40 in good health and CMV-seropositive. CDR3: CASGLQNTGELFF. The DNA of the CDR3 is TGTGCTAGTGGTTTACAGAACACCGGGGAGCTGTTTTTT. The whole variable domain, filled in from reference TRBV12-5 and TRBJ2-2, reads DARVTQTPRHKVTEMGQEVTMRCQPILGHNTVFWYRQTMMQGLELLAYFRNRAPLDDSGMPKDRFSAEMPDATLATLKIQPSEPRDSAVYFCASGLQNTGELFFGEGSRLTVL.